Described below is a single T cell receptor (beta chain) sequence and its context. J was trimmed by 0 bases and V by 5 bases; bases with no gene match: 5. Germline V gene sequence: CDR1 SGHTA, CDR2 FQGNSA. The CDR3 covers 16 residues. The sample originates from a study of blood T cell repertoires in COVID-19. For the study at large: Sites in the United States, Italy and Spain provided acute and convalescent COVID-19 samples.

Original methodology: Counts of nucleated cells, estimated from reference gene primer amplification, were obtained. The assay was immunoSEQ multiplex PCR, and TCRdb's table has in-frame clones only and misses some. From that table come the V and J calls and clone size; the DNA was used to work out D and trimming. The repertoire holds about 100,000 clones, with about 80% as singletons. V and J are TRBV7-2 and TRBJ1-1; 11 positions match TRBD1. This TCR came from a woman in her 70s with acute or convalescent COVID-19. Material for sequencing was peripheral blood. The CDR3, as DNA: TGTGCCAGCAGCCTCGGACAGGGGGCTGTGAACACTGAAGCTTTCTTT. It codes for CASSLGQGAVNTEAFF.